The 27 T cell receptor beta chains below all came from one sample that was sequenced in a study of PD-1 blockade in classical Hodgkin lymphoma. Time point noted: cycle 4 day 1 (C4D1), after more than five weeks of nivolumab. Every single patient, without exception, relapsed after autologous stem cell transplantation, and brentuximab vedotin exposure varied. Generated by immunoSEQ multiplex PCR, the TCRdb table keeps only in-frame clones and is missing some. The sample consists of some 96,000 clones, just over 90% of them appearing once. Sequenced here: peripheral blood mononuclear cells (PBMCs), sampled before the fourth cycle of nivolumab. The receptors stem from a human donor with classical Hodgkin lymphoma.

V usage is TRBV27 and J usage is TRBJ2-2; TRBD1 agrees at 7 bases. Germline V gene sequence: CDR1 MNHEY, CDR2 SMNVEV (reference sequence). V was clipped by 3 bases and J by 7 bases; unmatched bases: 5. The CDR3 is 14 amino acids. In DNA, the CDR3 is TGTGCCAGCAGTTTCAGGGGGATGGGCGGGGAGCTGTTTTTT. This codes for CASSFRGMGGELFF.

This CDR3 is CASSYSRDRAYGYTF. DNA of the CDR3: TGTGCCAGCAGTTACTCGCGGGACAGGGCCTATGGCTACACCTTC. The chain uses TRBV6-5 and TRBJ1-2; 9 bases align to TRBD1. The CDR3 has 15 residues. The J segment lost 4 bases and the V segment lost 0 bases, leaving 3 bases of the junction unmatched. Per the germline V gene, CDR1 is MNHEY and CDR2 is SVGAGI.

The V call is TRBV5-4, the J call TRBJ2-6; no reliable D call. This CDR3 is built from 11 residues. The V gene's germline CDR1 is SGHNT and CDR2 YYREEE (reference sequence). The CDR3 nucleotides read TGTGCGTGCTCTGGGGCCAACGTCCTGACTTTC. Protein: CACSGANVLTF.

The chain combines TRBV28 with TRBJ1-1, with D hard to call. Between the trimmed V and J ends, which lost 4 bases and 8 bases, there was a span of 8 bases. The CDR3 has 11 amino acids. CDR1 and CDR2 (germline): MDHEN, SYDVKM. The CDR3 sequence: CASSWTVEAFF. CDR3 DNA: TGTGCCAGCAGTTGGACGGTCGAAGCTTTCTTT.

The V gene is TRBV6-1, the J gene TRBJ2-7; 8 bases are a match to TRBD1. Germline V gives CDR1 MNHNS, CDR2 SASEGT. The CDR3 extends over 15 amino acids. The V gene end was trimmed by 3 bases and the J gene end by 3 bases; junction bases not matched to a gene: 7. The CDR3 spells CASSEAQGASYEQYF. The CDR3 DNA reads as TGTGCCAGCAGTGAGGCCCAGGGGGCGAGCTACGAGCAGTACTTC.

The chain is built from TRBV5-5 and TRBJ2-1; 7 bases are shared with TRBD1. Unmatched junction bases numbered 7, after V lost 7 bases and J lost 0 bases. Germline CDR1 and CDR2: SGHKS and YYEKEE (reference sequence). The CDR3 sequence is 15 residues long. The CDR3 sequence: CASSKGAGSYNEQFF. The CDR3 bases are TGTGCCAGCTCCAAGGGGGCGGGCTCCTACAATGAGCAGTTCTTC.

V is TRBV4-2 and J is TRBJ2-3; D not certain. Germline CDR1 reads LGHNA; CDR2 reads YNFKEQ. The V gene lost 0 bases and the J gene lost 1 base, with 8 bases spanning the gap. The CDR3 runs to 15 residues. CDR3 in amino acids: CASSQEGPGTDTQYF. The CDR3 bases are TGTGCCAGCAGCCAAGAAGGCCCAGGCACAGATACGCAGTATTTT.

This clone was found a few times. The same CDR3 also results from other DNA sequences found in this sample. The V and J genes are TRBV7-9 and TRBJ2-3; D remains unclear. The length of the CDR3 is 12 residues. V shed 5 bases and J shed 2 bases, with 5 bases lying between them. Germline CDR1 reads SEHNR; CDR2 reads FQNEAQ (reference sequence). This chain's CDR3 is CASSPNTDTQYF. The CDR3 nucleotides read TGTGCCAGCAGCCCAAACACAGATACGCAGTATTTT.

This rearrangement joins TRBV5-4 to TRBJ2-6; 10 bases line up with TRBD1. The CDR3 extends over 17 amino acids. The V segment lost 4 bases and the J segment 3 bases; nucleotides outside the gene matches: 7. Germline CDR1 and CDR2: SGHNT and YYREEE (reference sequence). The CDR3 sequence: CASSAGTGARGANVLTF. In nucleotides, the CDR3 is TGTGCCAGCAGCGCAGGGACAGGGGCGCGTGGGGCCAACGTCCTGACTTTC.

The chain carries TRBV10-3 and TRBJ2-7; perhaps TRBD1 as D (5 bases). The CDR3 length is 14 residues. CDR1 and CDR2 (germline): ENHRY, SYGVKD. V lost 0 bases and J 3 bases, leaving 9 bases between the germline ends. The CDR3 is CAISESGRVYEQYF. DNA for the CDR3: TGTGCCATCAGTGAGTCGGGCAGGGTCTACGAGCAGTACTTC.

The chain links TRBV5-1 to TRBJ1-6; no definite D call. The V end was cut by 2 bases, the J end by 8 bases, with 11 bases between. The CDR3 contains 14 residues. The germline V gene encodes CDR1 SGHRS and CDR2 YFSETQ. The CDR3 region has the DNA TGCGCCAGCAGCTTTGGGGAGAGCGATTCACCCCTCCACTTT. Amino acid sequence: CASSFGESDSPLHF.

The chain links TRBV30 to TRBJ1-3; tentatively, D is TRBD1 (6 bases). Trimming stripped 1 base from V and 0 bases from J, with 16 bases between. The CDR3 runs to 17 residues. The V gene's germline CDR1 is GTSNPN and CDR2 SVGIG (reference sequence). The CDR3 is CAWSGPDRHFSGNTIYF. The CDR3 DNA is TGTGCCTGGAGTGGACCTGACAGGCATTTCTCTGGAAACACCATATATTTT.

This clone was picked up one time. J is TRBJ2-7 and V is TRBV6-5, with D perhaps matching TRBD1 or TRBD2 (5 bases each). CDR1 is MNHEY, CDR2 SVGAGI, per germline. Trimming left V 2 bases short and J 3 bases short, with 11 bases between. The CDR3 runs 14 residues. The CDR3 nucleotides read TGTGCCAGCAGTTACGAGGGGATCGGCTACGAGCAGTACTTC. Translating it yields CASSYEGIGYEQYF.

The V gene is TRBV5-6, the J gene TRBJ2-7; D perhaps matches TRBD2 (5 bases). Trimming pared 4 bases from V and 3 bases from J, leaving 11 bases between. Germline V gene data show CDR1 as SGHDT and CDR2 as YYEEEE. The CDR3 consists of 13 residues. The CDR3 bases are TGTGCCAGCAGCCCTGGACTGCGCTACGAGCAGTACTTC. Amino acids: CASSPGLRYEQYF. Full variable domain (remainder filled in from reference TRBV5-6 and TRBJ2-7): DAGVTQSPTHLIKTRGQQVTLRCSPKSGHDTVSWYQQALGQGPQFIFQYYEEEERQRGNFPDRFSGHQFPNYSSELNVNALLLGDSALYLCASSPGLRYEQYFGPGTRLTVT.

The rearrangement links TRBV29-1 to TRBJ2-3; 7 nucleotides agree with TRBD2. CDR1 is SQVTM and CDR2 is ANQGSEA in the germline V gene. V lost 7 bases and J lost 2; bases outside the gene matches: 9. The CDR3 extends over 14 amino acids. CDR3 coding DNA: TGCAGCGCGGACCGGGACTACCTCACAGATACGCAGTATTTT. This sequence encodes CSADRDYLTDTQYF.

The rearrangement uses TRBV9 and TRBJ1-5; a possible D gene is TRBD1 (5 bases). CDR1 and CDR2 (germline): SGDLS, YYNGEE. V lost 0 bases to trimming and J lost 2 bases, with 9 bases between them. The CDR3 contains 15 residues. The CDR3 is CASSVGTRGNQPQHF. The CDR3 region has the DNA TGTGCCAGCAGCGTAGGGACAAGAGGCAATCAGCCCCAGCATTTT. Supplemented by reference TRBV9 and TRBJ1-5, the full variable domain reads DSGVTQTPKHLITATGQRVTLRCSPRSGDLSVYWYQQSLDQGLQFLIQYYNGEERAKGNILERFSAQQFPDLHSELNLSSLELGDSALYFCASSVGTRGNQPQHFGDGTRLSIL.

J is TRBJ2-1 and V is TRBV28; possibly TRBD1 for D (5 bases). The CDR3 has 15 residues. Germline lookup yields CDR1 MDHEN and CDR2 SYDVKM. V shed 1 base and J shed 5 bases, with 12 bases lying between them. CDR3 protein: CASSLFGRVDNEQFF. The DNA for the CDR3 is TGTGCCAGCAGTTTATTCGGCAGGGTTGACAATGAGCAGTTCTTC.

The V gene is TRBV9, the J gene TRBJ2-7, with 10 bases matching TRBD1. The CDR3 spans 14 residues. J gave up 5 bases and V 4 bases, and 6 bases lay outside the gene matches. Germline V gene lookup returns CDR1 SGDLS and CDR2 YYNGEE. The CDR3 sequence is CASSPWTGGDEQYF. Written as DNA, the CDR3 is TGTGCCAGCAGCCCCTGGACAGGGGGAGACGAGCAGTACTTC.

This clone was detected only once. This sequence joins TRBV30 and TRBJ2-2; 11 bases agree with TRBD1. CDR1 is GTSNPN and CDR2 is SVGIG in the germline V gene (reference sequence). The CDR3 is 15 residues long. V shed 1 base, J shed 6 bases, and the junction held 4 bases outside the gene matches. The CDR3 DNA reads TGTGCCTGGAGTGGGAGGACAGGGGGCTCCGGGGAGCTGTTTTTT. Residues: CAWSGRTGGSGELFF.

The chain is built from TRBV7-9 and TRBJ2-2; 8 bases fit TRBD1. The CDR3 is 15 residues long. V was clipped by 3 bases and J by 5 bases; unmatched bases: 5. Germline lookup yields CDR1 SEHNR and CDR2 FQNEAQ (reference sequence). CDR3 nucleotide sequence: TGTGCCAGCAGCTTCAGGGGGCGGCTTACCGGGGAGCTGTTTTTT. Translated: CASSFRGRLTGELFF.

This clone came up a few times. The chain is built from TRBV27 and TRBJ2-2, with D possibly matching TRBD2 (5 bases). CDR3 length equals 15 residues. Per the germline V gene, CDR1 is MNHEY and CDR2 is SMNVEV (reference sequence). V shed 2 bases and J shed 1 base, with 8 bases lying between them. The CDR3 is CASSLRDRNTGELFF. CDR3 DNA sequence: TGTGCCAGCAGTTTACGGGATAGGAACACCGGGGAGCTGTTTTTT.

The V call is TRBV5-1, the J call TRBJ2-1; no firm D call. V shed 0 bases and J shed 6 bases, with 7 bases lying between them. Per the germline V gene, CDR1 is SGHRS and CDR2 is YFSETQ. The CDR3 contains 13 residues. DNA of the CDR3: TGCGCCAGCAGCTTGGGAGGCTCCAATGAGCAGTTCTTC. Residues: CASSLGGSNEQFF.

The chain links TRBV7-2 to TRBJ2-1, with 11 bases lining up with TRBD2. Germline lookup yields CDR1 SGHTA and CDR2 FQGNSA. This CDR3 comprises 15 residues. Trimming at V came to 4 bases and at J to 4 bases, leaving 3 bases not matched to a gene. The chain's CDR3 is CASSSGTSGYNEQFF. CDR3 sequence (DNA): TGTGCCAGCAGCTCCGGGACTAGCGGATACAATGAGCAGTTCTTC.

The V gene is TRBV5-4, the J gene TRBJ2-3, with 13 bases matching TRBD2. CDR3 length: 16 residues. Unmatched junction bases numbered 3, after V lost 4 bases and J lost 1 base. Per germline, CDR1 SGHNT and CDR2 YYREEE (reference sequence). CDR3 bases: TGTGCCAGCAGCGGGGGGACTAGCGGGGGCACAGATACGCAGTATTTT. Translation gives CASSGGTSGGTDTQYF.

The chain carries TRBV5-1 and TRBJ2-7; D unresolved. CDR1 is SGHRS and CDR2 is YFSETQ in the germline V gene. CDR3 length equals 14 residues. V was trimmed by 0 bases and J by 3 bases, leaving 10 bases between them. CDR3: CASSLAQPSYEQYF. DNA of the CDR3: TGCGCCAGCAGCTTGGCCCAGCCTAGCTACGAGCAGTACTTC.

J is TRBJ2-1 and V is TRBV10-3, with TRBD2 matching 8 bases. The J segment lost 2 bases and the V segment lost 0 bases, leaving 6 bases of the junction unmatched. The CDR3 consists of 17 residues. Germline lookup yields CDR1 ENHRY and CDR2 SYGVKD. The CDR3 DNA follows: TGTGCCATCAGTGAGTCGTACGATAGCGGGACCTACAATGAGCAGTTCTTC. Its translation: CAISESYDSGTYNEQFF.

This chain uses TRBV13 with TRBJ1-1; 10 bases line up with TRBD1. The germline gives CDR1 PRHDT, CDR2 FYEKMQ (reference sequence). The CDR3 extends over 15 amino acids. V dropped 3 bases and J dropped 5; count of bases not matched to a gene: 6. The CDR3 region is CASSFRTGGKTEAFF. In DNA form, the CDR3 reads TGTGCCAGCAGCTTCCGGACAGGGGGGAAGACTGAAGCTTTCTTT.